One sample yielded the 9 T cell receptor beta chains listed below, sequenced in a study of OX40 agonist ivuxolimab in advanced cancers. Sequencing used immunoSEQ multiplex PCR; TCRdb keeps in-frame clones, though not all of them. The sample lists about 83,000 clones, 80% to 90% occurring once. This material consisted of CD4+ or CD8+ T cells sorted from blood, taken in a trial of the OX40 agonist ivuxolimab. Receptor source: an adult with an advanced solid tumor such as melanoma, head and neck, liver or kidney cancer.

The chain combines TRBV9 with TRBJ2-2, with D uncertain. V lost 3 bases and J 0 bases, leaving 6 bases between the germline ends. The CDR3 contains 14 residues. Germline values: CDR1 SGDLS, CDR2 YYNGEE. CDR3 nucleotides: TGTGCCAGCAGCGCAATCACGAACACCGGGGAGCTGTTTTTT. Its translation: CASSAITNTGELFF.

This rearrangement joins TRBV5-1 to TRBJ2-7; 8 positions agree with TRBD1. The trim removed 0 bases at V and 3 bases at J, leaving 8 bases unmatched. This CDR3 is built from 16 residues. CDR1 is SGHRS and CDR2 is YFSETQ in the germline V gene. In DNA, the CDR3 is TGCGCCAGCAGCTTGGAACCAGGGGGCTGGGACTACGAGCAGTACTTC. This encodes CASSLEPGGWDYEQYF.

Here the CDR3 DNA reads TGCGCCAGCAGCTTGAGAACAGGGGGCGGCGGCACTGAAGCTTTCTTT. It specifies CASSLRTGGGGTEAFF. This sequence joins TRBV5-1 and TRBJ1-1; TRBD1 matches at 9 bases. V was clipped by 1 base and J by 4 bases; unmatched bases: 8. CDR3 length: 16 residues. The V gene's germline CDR1 is SGHRS and CDR2 YFSETQ.

The genes are TRBV27 and TRBJ1-2; 10 nucleotides align to TRBD1. The CDR3 contains 16 residues. With 5 bases clipped from V and 6 bases from J, the junction kept 12 bases outside the gene matches. The germline gives CDR1 MNHEY, CDR2 SMNVEV (reference sequence). As DNA, the CDR3 is TGTGCCAGCAGTCGTGCCGGGACAGGGGTAAAAGATGGCTACACCTTC. Protein product: CASSRAGTGVKDGYTF.

The gene calls are TRBV11-2 and TRBJ2-7; weak D call: TRBD2 (5 bases). The CDR3 runs 11 residues. CDR1 and CDR2 (germline): SGHAT, FQNNGV. With 1 base removed from V and 10 bases from J, the gap between germline ends came to 8 bases. CDR3 DNA sequence: TGTGCCAGCAGCTTAGGGACTTTACAGTACTTC. Encoded protein: CASSLGTLQYF.

The V gene is TRBV27, the J gene TRBJ1-1; D call uncertain. The CDR3 has 14 residues. Germline V lookup: CDR1 MNHEY, CDR2 SMNVEV (reference sequence). V lost 7 bases and J 5 bases, leaving 17 bases between the germline ends. CDR3 sequence reads: CASTTSGLWTEAFF. CDR3 bases: TGTGCCAGCACCACGTCTGGTCTCTGGACTGAAGCTTTCTTT.

This chain joins TRBV5-1 and TRBJ1-2; 8 bases match TRBD1. CDR1 is SGHRS, CDR2 YFSETQ, per germline. After removal of 0 bases from V and 8 bases from J, the junction contained 6 bases not matched to a gene. This CDR3 is built from 14 residues. CDR3 amino acids: CASSLGDRWSGYTF. The CDR3 DNA reads as TGCGCCAGCAGCTTGGGGGACAGGTGGAGCGGCTACACCTTC.

In this sample, this clone turned up once. The chain recombines TRBV4-1 with TRBJ2-3, with 11 bases matching TRBD2. Trimming removed 4 bases from V and 3 bases from J; junction bases left unmatched: 12. The CDR3 is made up of 18 amino acids. CDR1 is MGHRA, CDR2 YSYEKL, per germline. This chain's CDR3 is CASSRLLPASGGTDTQYF. For the CDR3, the DNA is TGCGCCAGCAGCCGACTACTACCGGCTAGCGGGGGGACAGATACGCAGTATTTT.

This clone has only one observation. Here the CDR3 reads CASSLQGFGTDTQYF. The CDR3 DNA reads TGTGCCAGCAGTCTGCAGGGATTCGGCACAGATACGCAGTATTTT. The chain couples TRBV6-1 to TRBJ2-3; a weak D match, TRBD1 (5 bases). Per germline, CDR1 MNHNS and CDR2 SASEGT. With 5 bases removed from V and 1 base from J, the gap between germline ends came to 13 bases. The CDR3 consists of 15 residues.